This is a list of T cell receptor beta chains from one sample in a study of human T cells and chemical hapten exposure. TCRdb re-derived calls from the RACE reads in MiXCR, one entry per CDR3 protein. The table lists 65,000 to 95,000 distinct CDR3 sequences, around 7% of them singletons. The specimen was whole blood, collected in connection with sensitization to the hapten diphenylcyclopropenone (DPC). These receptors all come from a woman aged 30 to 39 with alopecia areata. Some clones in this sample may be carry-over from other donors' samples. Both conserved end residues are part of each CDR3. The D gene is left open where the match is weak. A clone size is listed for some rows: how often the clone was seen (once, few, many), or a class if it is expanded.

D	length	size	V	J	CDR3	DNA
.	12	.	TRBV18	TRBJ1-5	CASSAENQPQHF	TGTGCCAGCTCAGCGGAGAATCAGCCCCAGCATTTT
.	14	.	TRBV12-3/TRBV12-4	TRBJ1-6	CASSLNPPNSPLHF	TGTGCCAGCAGTTTGAACCCCCCGAATTCACCCCTCCACTTT
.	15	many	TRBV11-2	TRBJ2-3	CASSFLRGATDTQYF	TGTGCCAGCAGCTTTCTTCGGGGGGCCACAGATACGCAGTATTTT
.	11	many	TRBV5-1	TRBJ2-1	CASGREYEQFF	TGCGCCAGCGGCAGGGAATATGAGCAGTTCTTC
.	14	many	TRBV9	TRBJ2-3	CASSVDPSTDTQYF	TGTGCCAGCAGCGTAGACCCTAGCACAGATACGCAGTATTTT
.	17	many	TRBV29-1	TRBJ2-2	CSVDGPLGSRGTGELFF	TGCAGCGTTGATGGGCCTCTAGGGTCTAGGGGCACCGGGGAGCTGTTTTTT
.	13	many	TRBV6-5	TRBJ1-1	CAPATGLSTEAFF	TGTGCCCCTGCAACAGGGCTGAGCACTGAAGCTTTCTTT
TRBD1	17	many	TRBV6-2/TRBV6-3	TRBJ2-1	CASSLRTRGSSYNEQFF	TGTGCCAGCAGTCTCCGAACCAGGGGGAGCTCCTACAATGAGCAGTTCTTC
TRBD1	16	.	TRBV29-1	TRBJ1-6	CSVVPSPGQGGSPLHF	TGCAGCGTAGTCCCATCGCCGGGACAGGGAGGTTCACCCCTCCACTTT
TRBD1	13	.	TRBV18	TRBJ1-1	CASSPGADREAFF	TGTGCCAGCTCACCAGGGGCGGACAGGGAGGCTTTCTTT
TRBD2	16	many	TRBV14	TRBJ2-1	CASSQGLAGGKQEQFF	TGTGCCAGCAGCCAAGGACTAGCGGGGGGGAAACAAGAGCAGTTCTTC
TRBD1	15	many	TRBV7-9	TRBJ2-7	CASSFSRDRGGEQYF	TGTGCCAGCAGCTTTAGCCGGGACAGGGGAGGCGAGCAGTACTTC
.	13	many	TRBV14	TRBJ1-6	CASARSYNSPLHF	TGTGCCAGCGCCCGGTCCTATAATTCACCCCTCCACTTT
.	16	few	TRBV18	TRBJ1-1	CASSPLLGGAGTEAFF	TGTGCCAGCTCACCACTCTTGGGGGGCGCGGGCACTGAAGCTTTCTTT
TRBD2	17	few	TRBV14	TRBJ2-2	CASSQVSGAAGTGELFF	TGTGCCAGCAGCCAAGTGAGCGGGGCCGCCGGCACCGGGGAGCTGTTTTTT
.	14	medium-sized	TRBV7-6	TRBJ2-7	CASSFDVDSYEQYF	TGTGCCAGCAGCTTCGACGTTGATTCGTACGAGCAGTACTTC